Each of the 32 T cell receptor beta chains below was sequenced from the same sample in a study of blood T cell repertoires in COVID-19. Sequenced by immunoSEQ multiplex PCR; TCRdb stores in-frame clones only, minus some. The repertoire includes more than 300,000 clones, approximately 82% of them detected once, and 0.95% to 1.5% sits in the top ten. The sequencing input was peripheral blood. Receptor source: a woman aged 50 to 60 with acute or convalescent COVID-19.

This chain links TRBV29-1 with TRBJ2-1; D is perhaps TRBD2 (6 bases). Between the trimmed V and J ends, which lost 1 base and 5 bases, there was a span of 9 bases. The germline CDR1 and CDR2 sequences are SQVTM and ANQGSEA. The CDR3 is 13 amino acids. The CDR3 sequence is CSVEGWRDNEQFF. The CDR3, as DNA: TGCAGCGTTGAAGGATGGAGGGACAATGAGCAGTTCTTC.

This chain links TRBV5-4 with TRBJ1-6; 7 positions agree with TRBD1. The CDR3 covers 14 residues. With 2 bases clipped from V and 7 bases from J, the junction kept 3 bases outside the gene matches. The germline V gene has CDR1 SGHNT and CDR2 YYREEE (reference sequence). The DNA for the CDR3 is TGTGCCAGCAGCTTTTGGGACAGCAATTCACCCCTCCACTTT. Translating it yields CASSFWDSNSPLHF.

The rearrangement uses TRBV18 and TRBJ2-1; 10 bases line up with TRBD1. After removal of 3 bases from V and 5 bases from J, the junction contained 7 bases not matched to a gene. The V gene's germline CDR1 is KGHSH and CDR2 LQKENI. The CDR3 length is 16 residues. The CDR3, as DNA: TGTGCCAGCTCACCGTCTTTGGGACAGGGGAACAATGAGCAGTTCTTC. It encodes CASSPSLGQGNNEQFF.

This clone was recorded only once. The chain recombines TRBV28 with TRBJ2-3; 10 nucleotides align to TRBD1. CDR1 is MDHEN, CDR2 SYDVKM, per germline. This CDR3 comprises 17 residues. Trimming took 4 bases from V and 8 from J; bases not matched to a gene: 15. For the CDR3, the DNA is TGTGCCAGCAGTTCACCCTACGGGACAGGGGTTAAGGGTACGCAGTATTTT. This sequence encodes CASSSPYGTGVKGTQYF.

The rearrangement links TRBV12-3 or TRBV12-4 to TRBJ1-1; 9 bases align to TRBD1. The CDR3 is 13 residues long. The V and J ends lost 6 bases and 7 bases, in that order; junction bases with no gene match: 6. The DNA for the CDR3 is TGTGCCAGCAGACTGGGACAGGGTAGTGAAGCTTTCTTT. It yields the protein CASRLGQGSEAFF.

This chain connects TRBV2 to TRBJ2-2; 9 nucleotides line up with TRBD1. The CDR3 consists of 12 residues. In germline, CDR1 is SNHLY, CDR2 FYNNEI. The V gene end was trimmed by 9 bases and the J gene end by 6 bases; junction bases not matched to a gene: 2. Here the CDR3 DNA reads TGTGCCAGTAGACAGGGGGCCGGGGAGCTGTTTTTT. Its translation: CASRQGAGELFF.

This rearrangement joins TRBV9 to TRBJ2-2; TRBD2 aligns across 14 bases. V gave up 0 bases and J gave up 7 bases; unmatched junction bases: 8. The CDR3 runs 18 residues. Per germline, CDR1 SGDLS and CDR2 YYNGEE. CDR3 DNA sequence: TGTGCCAGCAGCGTAGCTACGGGACTAGCGGGAGTAGGCGGGGAGCTGTTTTTT. Amino acid sequence: CASSVATGLAGVGGELFF. Filled out from reference TRBV9 and TRBJ2-2, the complete variable domain reads DSGVTQTPKHLITATGQRVTLRCSPRSGDLSVYWYQQSLDQGLQFLIQYYNGEERAKGNILERFSAQQFPDLHSELNLSSLELGDSALYFCASSVATGLAGVGGELFFGEGSRLTVL.

This chain links TRBV7-2 with TRBJ1-3, with TRBD1 as a possible D gene (5 bases). Germline V lookup: CDR1 SGHTA, CDR2 FQGNSA. The CDR3 extends over 14 amino acids. Trimming cost V 4 bases and J 3 bases, with 10 bases left between them. The CDR3 DNA follows: TGTGCCAGCAGCTCTCGACAGATTGGAAACACCATATATTTT. This encodes CASSSRQIGNTIYF.

This clone turned up a few times. The chain carries TRBV24-1 and TRBJ1-5, with no clear D. The V end was cut by 3 bases, the J end by 0 bases, with 5 bases between. CDR3 length equals 14 residues. CDR1 and CDR2 (germline): KGHDR, SFDVKD. CDR3 in amino acids: CATSDVYSNQPQHF. The CDR3, as DNA: TGTGCCACCAGTGATGTCTATAGCAATCAGCCCCAGCATTTT.

This chain connects TRBV11-2 to TRBJ1-1, with D unresolved. V was clipped by 0 bases and J by 5 bases, with 13 bases between them. Germline CDR1 reads SGHAT; CDR2 reads FQNNGV. This CDR3 is 15 amino acids long. The CDR3 DNA follows: TGTGCCAGCAGCTTAGACCAGACAATAAGGACTGAAGCTTTCTTT. Amino acid sequence: CASSLDQTIRTEAFF.

The chain recombines TRBV4-3 with TRBJ2-1; no definite D call. Trimming left V 1 base short and J 5 bases short, with 15 bases between. Looked up from germline, CDR1 is LGHNA and CDR2 is YSLEER. There are 16 residues in the CDR3. DNA of the CDR3: TGCGCCAGCAGCCAAGCTCCGGGTTTGACCAACAATGAGCAGTTCTTC. Translation: CASSQAPGLTNNEQFF.

The rearrangement links TRBV5-1 to TRBJ1-1; 7 bases agree with TRBD1. Germline-derived CDR1 and CDR2 are SGHRS and YFSETQ. The CDR3 contains 15 residues. V trimming: 2 bases; J trimming: 1 base; junction bases outside the gene matches: 5. The CDR3 protein is CASSFSGTENTEAFF. The CDR3 DNA is TGCGCCAGCAGCTTCTCTGGGACAGAGAACACTGAAGCTTTCTTT.

CDR3 sequence reads: CASSQDQNTEAFF. CDR3 nucleotide sequence: TGTGCCAGCAGCCAAGATCAGAACACTGAAGCTTTCTTT. The rearrangement joins TRBV14 to TRBJ1-1, with D hard to call. The CDR3 totals 13 residues. V lost 0 bases and J 1 base, leaving 3 bases between the germline ends. The germline CDR1 and CDR2 sequences are SGHDN and FVKESK.

The chain links TRBV3-1 (or the pseudogene TRBV3-2) to TRBJ1-2; D gene uncertain. The CDR3 sequence is 15 residues long. Trimming took off 3 bases at V and 1 base at J, with 12 bases between the two ends. CDR1 and CDR2 (germline): LGHDT, YNNKEL (reference sequence). The CDR3 nucleotides read TGTGCCAGCAGCCACTTCCGACAAAATAACTATGGCTACACCTTC. This translates into CASSHFRQNNYGYTF.

This chain links TRBV5-1 with TRBJ1-5; TRBD1 might be the D (6 bases). The CDR3 sequence is 15 residues long. Germline loops: CDR1 SGHRS, CDR2 YFSETQ. Trimming cost V 0 bases and J 5 bases, with 12 bases left between them. CDR3 nucleotides: TGCGCCAGCAGCTTGGAACAGGGTGCGGATCAGCCCCAGCATTTT. Its protein is CASSLEQGADQPQHF.

The chain couples TRBV24-1 to TRBJ2-5; tentatively, D is TRBD2 (5 bases). Between the trimmed V and J ends, which lost 2 bases and 4 bases, there was a span of 13 bases. This CDR3 region has 15 residues. Per the germline V gene, CDR1 is KGHDR and CDR2 is SFDVKD. CDR3 in amino acids: CATSDSGSPGETQYF. The CDR3 DNA reads TGTGCCACCAGTGATTCGGGAAGCCCCGGAGAGACCCAGTACTTC.

V usage is TRBV2 and J usage is TRBJ1-1; D gene unclear. The CDR3 runs to 16 residues. V was pared by 4 bases and J by 0 bases, with 15 bases between. Germline-derived CDR1 and CDR2 are SNHLY and FYNNEI. The CDR3, as DNA: TGTGCCAGCAGTGTAAGGCAGGTAACGTTGAACACTGAAGCTTTCTTT. It is translated as CASSVRQVTLNTEAFF.

The genes are TRBV27 and TRBJ2-5; D is undetermined. Germline values: CDR1 MNHEY, CDR2 SMNVEV (reference sequence). There are 14 residues in the CDR3. V lost 2 bases to trimming and J lost 4 bases, with 11 bases between them. The CDR3 nucleotides read TGTGCCAGCAGTTTAGGCAGGCGTTCAGAGACCCAGTACTTC. Protein sequence: CASSLGRRSETQYF.

This rearrangement joins TRBV30 to TRBJ2-7; 9 positions agree with TRBD2. This CDR3 spans 14 amino acids. The V gene end was trimmed by 1 base and the J gene end by 1 base; junction bases not matched to a gene: 2. Germline lookup yields CDR1 GTSNPN and CDR2 SVGIG (reference sequence). CDR3 nucleotide sequence: TGTGCCTGGAGTGGGAGCGGGAGGTCCTACGAGCAGTACTTC. Its translation is CAWSGSGRSYEQYF.

The gene calls are TRBV9 and TRBJ2-2; weak D call: TRBD1 (6 bases). Germline V gene sequence: CDR1 SGDLS, CDR2 YYNGEE. Trimming removed 9 bases at V and 3 bases at J, with 18 bases between. This CDR3 region has 15 residues. DNA for the CDR3: TGTGCCACTGAGAGGGGGTTAGGGGACACCGGGGAGCTGTTTTTT. It is translated as CATERGLGDTGELFF.

The chain links TRBV11-1 to TRBJ2-7; D uncertain. Trimming cost V 6 bases and J 0 bases, with 12 bases left between them. CDR1 SGHAT and CDR2 FQDESV come from the germline V gene (reference sequence). This CDR3 has 14 residues. CDR3 sequence reads: CASRKHTSSYEQYF. The CDR3 DNA follows: TGTGCCAGCAGAAAACATACGTCCTCCTACGAGCAGTACTTC.

The genes are TRBV27 and TRBJ2-5; weak D call: TRBD1 (6 bases). The CDR3 contains 14 residues. V lost 3 bases and J 4 bases, leaving 12 bases between the germline ends. Germline lookup yields CDR1 MNHEY and CDR2 SMNVEV (reference sequence). The CDR3 DNA is TGTGCCAGCAGTTTTAAAACGGACAGAGAGACCCAGTACTTC. Its protein product is CASSFKTDRETQYF.

The chain links TRBV7-2 to TRBJ1-1; D is unresolved. Per the germline V gene, CDR1 is SGHTA and CDR2 is FQGNSA. The V gene lost 7 bases and the J gene lost 8 bases, with 11 bases spanning the gap. The CDR3 length is 11 residues. CDR3 region: CASTDTYEAFF. The CDR3 coding sequence is TGTGCCAGCACCGACACCTACGAAGCTTTCTTT.

The rearrangement joins TRBV9 to TRBJ1-2; D remains ambiguous. Trimming shortened V by 4 bases and J by 8 bases, and 12 bases separated the two germline ends. The germline CDR1 and CDR2 sequences are SGDLS and YYNGEE. The CDR3 runs to 12 residues. DNA of the CDR3: TGTGCCAGCAGCCTCGGCTCGCGGGGCTACACCTTC. It translates to CASSLGSRGYTF.

The CDR3 is CSAIRHDEQFF. In DNA, the CDR3 is TGCAGTGCTATCCGACATGACGAGCAGTTCTTC. The rearrangement uses TRBV20-1 and TRBJ2-1; D not resolved. Trimming pared 4 bases from V and 10 bases from J, leaving 11 bases between. CDR3 length: 11 residues. Germline CDR1 DFQATT, CDR2 SNEGSKA (reference sequence).

The gene calls are TRBV30 and TRBJ2-7, with 7 bases aligning to TRBD2. CDR3 length: 14 residues. With V trimmed by 2 bases and J by 0 bases, 4 bases remained unmatched. The germline CDR1 and CDR2 sequences are GTSNPN and SVGIG (reference sequence). CDR3 bases: TGTGCCTGGAGTAGGGGCGGGGGCTCCTACGAGCAGTACTTC. Translating gives CAWSRGGGSYEQYF.

This sequence joins TRBV27 and TRBJ2-3; D is possibly TRBD2 (5 bases). Trimming removed 5 bases from V and 6 bases from J, with 12 bases in between. The CDR3 is made up of 13 amino acids. Germline V gene lookup returns CDR1 MNHEY and CDR2 SMNVEV (reference sequence). The chain's CDR3 is CASSGRTADTQYF. In DNA form, the CDR3 reads TGTGCCAGCAGTGGCAGGACTGCTGATACGCAGTATTTT.

The chain combines TRBV9 with TRBJ1-3; the D gene is possibly TRBD1 (5 bases). The CDR3 sequence is 15 residues long. Germline V gene lookup returns CDR1 SGDLS and CDR2 YYNGEE. Between the trimmed V and J ends, which lost 3 bases and 4 bases, there was a span of 14 bases. The CDR3 here is CASSATVPGGNTIYF. The CDR3 DNA reads as TGTGCCAGCAGCGCGACAGTCCCAGGGGGAAACACCATATATTTT.

This clone was seen more than once but under ten times. This chain links TRBV14 with TRBJ2-6; D is possibly TRBD1 (6 bases). The CDR3 totals 18 residues. Germline V gene lookup returns CDR1 SGHDN and CDR2 FVKESK. Trimming pared 2 bases from V and 4 bases from J, leaving 18 bases between. The CDR3: CASSQRPGWGQGANVLTF. The CDR3 DNA reads TGTGCCAGCAGCCAACGGCCGGGGTGGGGGCAGGGGGCCAACGTCCTGACTTTC.

The chain recombines TRBV10-1 with TRBJ1-1, with D unresolved. This CDR3 region has 12 residues. The ends were cut back, 3 bases at V and 4 bases at J, with 6 bases in the middle. Per the germline V gene, CDR1 is WNHNN and CDR2 is SYGVQD (reference sequence). The CDR3: CASSDRVTEAFF. The CDR3 DNA reads TGCGCCAGCAGTGATAGAGTCACTGAAGCTTTCTTT.

To note about this clone: An end of the junction does not agree with germline; a read error may underlie this. The V gene is TRBV5-8, the J gene TRBJ2-3, with 16 positions matching TRBD2. Germline CDR1 SGHTS, CDR2 YDEGEE. The CDR3 has 16 amino acids. This chain's CDR3 is CASSLGLAGGADTQYF. CDR3 nucleotide sequence: TGTGCCAGCAGTTTGGGACTAGCGGGGGGGGCAGATACGCAGTATTTT.

V gene TRBV7-2 combines with J gene TRBJ2-3; D remains unclear. Trimming left V 3 bases short and J 0 bases short, with 10 bases between. Germline V gene lookup returns CDR1 SGHTA and CDR2 FQGNSA. The length of the CDR3 is 15 residues. CDR3 amino acids: CASSFSQISTDTQYF. The DNA for the CDR3 is TGTGCCAGCAGCTTTAGCCAGATAAGCACAGATACGCAGTATTTT.